The 28 T cell receptor beta chains below all came from one sample that was sequenced in a study of blood T cell repertoires in COVID-19. Sequenced by immunoSEQ multiplex PCR; TCRdb stores in-frame clones only, minus some. The profile covers 95,000 to 110,000 clones, with just under 85% appearing a single time and 3% to 4% taken by the ten largest. The sequencing sample was made of peripheral blood. Receptor source: a woman of 80 years or more with active or convalescent COVID-19.

The V and J genes are TRBV2 and TRBJ1-6; 10 nucleotides align to TRBD1. CDR3 length equals 15 residues. Germline CDR1 SNHLY, CDR2 FYNNEI. With V trimmed by 6 bases and J by 6 bases, 5 bases remained unmatched. The CDR3 DNA sequence: TGTGCCAGCAGCAGGACAGGGGGAGGTAATTCACCCCTCCACTTT. As protein: CASSRTGGGNSPLHF.

The V gene is TRBV15, the J gene TRBJ2-1; 8 positions match TRBD2. Germline V gene sequence: CDR1 LNHNV, CDR2 YYDKDF (reference sequence). The CDR3 runs to 16 residues. V dropped 2 bases and J dropped 8; count of bases not matched to a gene: 11. CDR3 protein: CATSRRSGSQVDEQFF. CDR3 DNA sequence: TGTGCCACCAGCAGAAGGAGCGGGAGTCAGGTAGATGAGCAGTTCTTC. Using reference TRBV15 and TRBJ2-1 for the parts outside the CDR3, the full variable domain is DAMVIQNPRYQVTQFGKPVTLSCSQTLNHNVMYWYQQKSSQAPKLLFHYYDKDFNNEADTPDNFQSRRPNTSFCFLDIRSPGLGDTAMYLCATSRRSGSQVDEQFFGPGTRLTVL.

The V and J genes are TRBV9 and TRBJ2-7; D is perhaps TRBD2 (6 bases). This CDR3 is 15 amino acids long. Germline CDR1 SGDLS, CDR2 YYNGEE. Trimming pared 0 bases from V and 3 bases from J, leaving 13 bases between. The CDR3 DNA reads TGTGCCAGCAGCGTAGGAGGGGACTCCAGCTACGAGCAGTACTTC. As protein: CASSVGGDSSYEQYF.

The chain is built from TRBV6-2 or TRBV6-3 and TRBJ1-1; D is unresolved. Germline CDR1 MNHEY, CDR2 SVGEGT. V was cut by 3 bases and J by 8 bases, with 10 bases left in between. This CDR3 is 12 amino acids long. The CDR3 DNA sequence: TGTGCCAGCAGTTATCCGAGCTCCGAAGCTTTCTTT. It codes for CASSYPSSEAFF.

The V call is TRBV7-2, the J call TRBJ1-2; a possible D gene is TRBD1 (6 bases). Trimming pared 1 base from V and 6 bases from J, leaving 18 bases between. Germline CDR1 is SGHTA and CDR2 is FQGNSA. This CDR3 comprises 16 residues. This chain's CDR3 is CASSLGPGDGRNGYTF. The CDR3, as DNA: TGTGCCAGCAGCTTAGGTCCAGGGGACGGTCGAAATGGCTACACCTTC.

The rearrangement links TRBV9 to TRBJ1-2; 8 nucleotides agree with TRBD1. CDR1 SGDLS and CDR2 YYNGEE come from the germline V gene. CDR3 length: 15 residues. The ends lost 4 bases at V and 7 bases at J; junction bases unmatched: 12. The CDR3 protein is CASSPSGGAPGGYTF. DNA of the CDR3: TGTGCCAGCAGCCCTTCAGGGGGCGCCCCCGGTGGCTACACCTTC.

The rearrangement links TRBV27 to TRBJ2-7; D might be TRBD2 (6 bases). V was cut by 6 bases and J by 10 bases, with 28 bases left in between. The CDR3 is 16 residues long. Germline values: CDR1 MNHEY, CDR2 SMNVEV (reference sequence). CDR3: CASRNSPGTVSHRQYF. In DNA, the CDR3 is TGTGCCAGCAGAAACTCTCCCGGGACTGTGAGCCATAGACAGTACTTC.

The rearrangement joins TRBV7-6 to TRBJ2-1, with D maybe TRBD1 (6 bases). V shed 4 bases and J shed 6 bases, with 19 bases lying between them. This CDR3 is built from 16 residues. From germline, CDR1 is SGHVS and CDR2 FNYEAQ. CDR3 protein: CASSSPTTTGRNEQFF. The CDR3, as DNA: TGTGCCAGCAGCTCACCAACGACTACAGGGCGCAATGAGCAGTTCTTC.

This rearrangement joins TRBV11-2 to TRBJ2-1; 7 bases align to TRBD2. The CDR3 totals 16 residues. The germline V gene encodes CDR1 SGHAT and CDR2 FQNNGV. V lost 3 bases, J lost 0 bases, and 5 bases stayed unmatched. CDR3: CASSLGGASSYNEQFF. The CDR3 coding sequence is TGTGCCAGCAGCTTGGGAGGGGCGTCCTCCTACAATGAGCAGTTCTTC. Complete variable domain (other parts from reference TRBV11-2 and TRBJ2-1): EAGVAQSPRYKIIEKRQSVAFWCNPISGHATLYWYQQILGQGPKLLIQFQNNGVVDDSQLPKDRFSAERLKGVDSTLKIQPAKLEDSAVYLCASSLGGASSYNEQFFGPGTRLTVL.

This rearrangement joins TRBV24-1 to TRBJ2-5; 8 nucleotides match TRBD2. Germline V gene lookup returns CDR1 KGHDR and CDR2 SFDVKD. This CDR3 region has 15 residues. The V and J ends lost 3 bases and 5 bases, in that order; junction bases with no gene match: 7. The DNA for the CDR3 is TGTGCCACCAGTGATCCCGGGGGGGCCGGCGAGACCCAGTACTTC. This encodes CATSDPGGAGETQYF.

The chain employs TRBV5-1 and TRBJ2-3; 13 nucleotides line up with TRBD2. Unmatched junction bases numbered 5, after V lost 4 bases and J lost 0 bases. The CDR3 runs 17 residues. Germline V CDR1 and CDR2: SGHRS, YFSETQ. The CDR3 bases are TGCGCCAGCAGCCAGGGACTAGCGGGGCCTAGCACAGATACGCAGTATTTT. Translating gives CASSQGLAGPSTDTQYF. The variable domain in full, completed from reference TRBV5-1 and TRBJ2-3, reads KAGVTQTPRYLIKTRGQQVTLSCSPISGHRSVSWYQQTPGQGLQFLFEYFSETQRNKGNFPGRFSGRQFSNSRSEMNVSTLELGDSALYLCASSQGLAGPSTDTQYFGPGTRLTVL.

The chain couples TRBV9 to TRBJ1-2, with 12 bases fitting TRBD1. The CDR3 runs 15 residues. Germline V gene data show CDR1 as SGDLS and CDR2 as YYNGEE. V was pared by 0 bases and J by 4 bases, with 1 base of the junction left unmatched. CDR3 coding DNA: TGTGCCAGCAGCGTAGAGGGACAGGGGGCCTATGGCTACACCTTC. Amino acid sequence: CASSVEGQGAYGYTF.

This clone was recorded only once. The chain links TRBV27 to TRBJ2-5; TRBD2 aligns across 12 bases. This CDR3 is built from 16 residues. V lost 5 bases to trimming and J lost 5 bases; unmatched junction nucleotides: 9. Germline V gene lookup returns CDR1 MNHEY and CDR2 SMNVEV (reference sequence). This chain's CDR3 is CASSLGLAGNRETQYF. CDR3 DNA sequence: TGTGCCAGCAGTCTCGGACTAGCGGGGAATCGGGAGACCCAGTACTTC.

To note about this clone: At one end the junction does not follow the germline gene, possibly because of a read error. The V gene is TRBV27, the J gene TRBJ1-2; 7 bases fit TRBD1. CDR3 length: 15 amino acids. Per germline, CDR1 MNHEY and CDR2 SMNVEV (reference sequence). The CDR3 DNA reads as TGTGCCAGCAGTTTGATAGAGGTCAGGGGGTATGTCTACACCTTC. It encodes CASSLIEVRGYVYTF.

The V and J genes are TRBV19 and TRBJ2-1; 7 bases are a match to TRBD2. The J segment lost 3 bases and the V segment lost 7 bases, leaving 3 bases of the junction unmatched. Per the germline V gene, CDR1 is LNHDA and CDR2 is SQIVND (reference sequence). The CDR3 extends over 13 amino acids. Here the CDR3 DNA reads TGTGCCAGTAAGGCTAGCGGCTACAATGAGCAGTTCTTC. The encoded protein is CASKASGYNEQFF.

This clone was recorded a few times. The genes are TRBV10-3 and TRBJ1-2; maybe TRBD1 (5 bases). The V gene's germline CDR1 is ENHRY and CDR2 SYGVKD. Trimming cost V 2 bases and J 4 bases, with 8 bases left between them. There are 13 residues in the CDR3. CDR3 sequence reads: CAISERTGYGYTF. CDR3 DNA: TGTGCCATCAGTGAGCGTACAGGCTATGGCTACACCTTC.

This rearrangement joins TRBV5-1 to TRBJ2-2, with D possibly matching TRBD2 (5 bases). CDR1 is SGHRS, CDR2 YFSETQ, per germline. This CDR3 has 15 amino acids. Trimming cost V 0 bases and J 4 bases, with 10 bases left between them. CDR3 in DNA: TGCGCCAGCAGCTTGGGGGTCGGAGGCACCGGGGAGCTGTTTTTT. Amino acid sequence: CASSLGVGGTGELFF.

In DNA, the CDR3 is TGTGCCAGTAGGTTTTTCAGAGCCAACGTCCTGACTTTC. Translating it yields CASRFFRANVLTF. The V gene is TRBV19, the J gene TRBJ2-6; D unresolved. The CDR3 runs to 13 residues. Germline CDR1 LNHDA, CDR2 SQIVND (reference sequence). V was pared by 6 bases and J by 7 bases, with 10 bases between. Looking up the rest from reference TRBV19 and TRBJ2-6 gives the full variable domain: DGGITQSPKYLFRKEGQNVTLSCEQNLNHDAMYWYRQDPGQGLRLIYYSQIVNDFQKGDIAEGYSVSREKKESFPLTVTSAQKNPTAFYLCASRFFRANVLTFGAGSRLTVL.

DNA for the CDR3: TGCGCCAGCAGCCAGGACGGACTCTATGGCTACACCTTC. It is translated as CASSQDGLYGYTF. This chain uses TRBV5-1 with TRBJ1-2; D gene ambiguous. The CDR3 has 13 amino acids. The germline V gene encodes CDR1 SGHRS and CDR2 YFSETQ. V was shortened by 4 bases and J by 4 bases, with 11 bases between the two germline ends.

The chain links TRBV6-5 to TRBJ2-7, with a weak D call TRBD1 (5 bases). The CDR3 loop spans 15 amino acids. CDR1 and CDR2 (germline): MNHEY, SVGAGI. The V end lost 0 bases, the J end lost 4 bases, and 13 bases lay between the germline ends. The CDR3 loop is CASSYSNGPGYEQYF. The CDR3 DNA follows: TGTGCCAGCAGTTACTCGAATGGGCCAGGGTACGAGCAGTACTTC.

The chain has TRBV12-3 or TRBV12-4 and TRBJ1-1; TRBD1 matches at 8 bases. Germline trimming cut 11 bases from V and 5 bases from J; bases unmatched to any gene: 10. The CDR3 sequence is 13 residues long. In DNA form, the CDR3 reads TGTGCCTCCCGACAGGGGCTCTATACTGAAGCTTTCTTT. Its translation is CASRQGLYTEAFF.

This clone was found a few times. The chain couples TRBV28 to TRBJ2-7, with D tentatively TRBD1 (6 bases). The germline V and J ends were trimmed by 5 bases and 5 bases, with 19 bases remaining between them. Germline CDR1 and CDR2: MDHEN and SYDVKM. CDR3 size: 15 residues. CDR3 region: CASSQLQGYGNEQYF. CDR3 DNA: TGTGCCAGCAGTCAACTACAGGGTTATGGCAACGAGCAGTACTTC.

The V call is TRBV3-1 (or the pseudogene TRBV3-2), the J call TRBJ1-2, with D possibly TRBD1 on 6 matching bases. CDR1 is LGHDT and CDR2 is YNNKEL in the germline V gene (reference sequence). The ends were cut back, 0 bases at V and 13 bases at J, with 18 bases in the middle. This CDR3 is built from 14 residues. The CDR3 region is CASSQDATGSACTF. DNA for the CDR3: TGTGCCAGCAGCCAAGATGCTACAGGGAGTGCCTGCACCTTC.

The V gene is TRBV18, the J gene TRBJ2-1, with D tentatively TRBD2 (5 bases). The CDR3 has 15 residues. The germline V and J ends were trimmed by 1 base and 5 bases, with 12 bases remaining between them. Germline lookup yields CDR1 KGHSH and CDR2 LQKENI. This CDR3 is CASSPRFAGNNEQFF. The CDR3 DNA sequence: TGTGCCAGCTCACCACGATTCGCCGGGAACAATGAGCAGTTCTTC.

V and J are TRBV27 and TRBJ2-3, with TRBD2 matching 8 bases. This CDR3 has 16 amino acids. CDR1 is MNHEY and CDR2 is SMNVEV in the germline V gene (reference sequence). The V segment lost 2 bases and the J segment 3 bases; nucleotides outside the gene matches: 7. The chain's CDR3 is CASSLNSGLVTDTQYF. The CDR3 coding sequence is TGTGCCAGCAGTTTAAATTCGGGACTAGTTACAGATACGCAGTATTTT.

This chain links TRBV4-2 with TRBJ2-2; 8 bases are a match to TRBD2. CDR1 is LGHNA, CDR2 YNFKEQ, per germline. The V and J ends lost 1 base and 0 bases, in that order; junction bases with no gene match: 1. This CDR3 contains 16 residues. In nucleotides, the CDR3 is TGTGCCAGCAGCCAAGGACTAGCGTCGAACACCGGGGAGCTGTTTTTT. Residues: CASSQGLASNTGELFF.

This clone has only a few counts. The chain carries TRBV24-1 and TRBJ2-7; no clear D. In germline, CDR1 is KGHDR, CDR2 SFDVKD. V lost 8 bases to trimming and J lost 5 bases, with 15 bases between them. The CDR3 consists of 13 residues. CDR3 residues: CATKEYFKDEQYF. DNA for the CDR3: TGTGCCACCAAGGAGTATTTTAAGGACGAGCAGTACTTC.

V is TRBV4-1 and J is TRBJ1-5, with D uncertain. Per the germline V gene, CDR1 is MGHRA and CDR2 is YSYEKL. The CDR3 loop spans 16 amino acids. V gave up 0 bases and J gave up 8 bases, with 17 bases separating them. The CDR3 DNA reads TGCGCCAGCAGCCAAGACACGGAGACTTTTTTCAAGCCCCAGCATTTT. Translating it yields CASSQDTETFFKPQHF.